The entry below gives a single TCR beta chain sequence along with its context. This clonotype was counted ten times or more. Its antigen is not yet known. Base qualities are not provided; no much larger clone lies one nucleotide away. The CDR3 measures 17 amino acids from cysteine to phenylalanine. Of the read, only the CDR3 DNA is kept; its 51 bases are in frame from base 1. In the germline V gene (reference sequence), CDR1 corresponds to SGHAT and CDR2 to FQDESV. From V the trimming removes 3 bases and from J it removes 1 base, while the gene matches leave 4 bases of the junction unaccounted for. The sample belongs to a study of regulatory T cells in long-lasting Graves disease (dated by TCRdb to the early 2020s). Background for the entire study: Antithyroid drugs had been taken for less than 3 months by newly diagnosed Graves' disease patients. The study took place in China and was registered as a clinical trial. Patients with persistent Graves' disease were compared with patients with newly diagnosed Graves' disease using TCR sequencing and RNA sequencing of peripheral blood. A total of around 33 samples were covered by TCR sequencing, comprising roughly 13 persistent and around 20 newly diagnosed Graves' disease patients.

Overall study outcomes, separate from this receptor: More public clonotypes were shared among persistent patients (around 3,000) than among newly diagnosed patients (roughly 960). Preferential use of TRBV28, TRBJ1-2 and TRBJ2-5 was observed in persistent disease, whereas TRBV20-1 and TRBJ2-1 were favored in newly diagnosed disease. Sequencing and analysis were limited to the TCR beta chain. Persistent Graves' disease patients showed lower TCR Shannon entropy and fewer highly expanded clones than newly diagnosed patients, suggesting clonal expansion. The authors acknowledged the small sample size as a limitation that may reduce accuracy. Because the primary lesion, thyroid tissue, could not be accessed, the study looked at peripheral blood alone.

Libraries were prepared through multiplex PCR. TCRdb names Illumina HiSeq 4000 as the instrument used. TCR beta libraries were built with iRepertoire HTBI primers and Arm-PCR amplification of CDR3 regions. Gel purification was performed on PCR products prior to sequencing. As for the original processing: Across samples, 60 to 80 TRBV and 15 or so TRBJ segments were identified and used for gene usage analysis of CDR3 amino acid clonotypes. COPE and FqMerger were used to merge filtered high-quality paired reads into contigs. BLAST was used to align contigs to the IMGT TRBV, TRBD and TRBJ reference genes, and CDR3 was defined following IMGT. Any clonotype with a frequency above 0.1% was counted as a highly expanded clone. Shannon entropy served as the measure of repertoire diversity, while the Gini coefficient captured V-J evenness. Clonotypes shared by more than one individual were considered public. The raw public reads went through TCRdb reprocessing: fastp at Q25, MiXCR clone calling, in-frame beta chains kept. Every distinct CDR3 protein forms one entry, paired with its most common genes and DNA. The V and J calls, along with clone size, are taken from TCRdb and not from the paper's own processing. This sample is represented by approximately 460,000 distinct CDR3 sequences; roughly 15% of them were singletons. Of the sample, around 10% falls within the top ten clones.

The time point label here, explained by the study, means: newly diagnosed GD, antithyroid drugs for less than 3 months. RNA was extracted from PBMCs in TRIzol for both TCR sequencing and RNA sequencing. The diagnosis of Graves' disease was made according to American Thyroid Association guidelines. The patients came from an endocrinology department in Xi'an, China. Each patient gave 7 to 9.5 milliliters of peripheral blood, collected in an EDTA anticoagulant tube. Ficoll Paque Plus density gradient separation was used to isolate PBMCs, and no further T cell sorting was done. An Agilent 2100 Bioanalyzer and agarose gel were used to check RNA quality, and a NanoDrop 2000 was used to measure RNA concentration. These data were also filed under a second study, of T cells in Graves' hyperthyroidism and ophthalmopathy. As the second publication notes: A patient counted as having stable Graves' hyperthyroidism if no progression to ophthalmopathy occurred over 18 months of follow-up. Hyperthyroidism patients were aged 18 to 65 years and newly diagnosed, with disease duration of less than 2 months. Patients with uncontrolled infections, other autoimmune diseases, pregnancy or lactation were excluded. Diagnoses were based on clinical symptoms, serum thyroxine and TRAb, thyroid ultrasound and orbital computed tomography. For the first round of RT-PCR on the TCR CDR3, the HTBI primer set was used together with the Qiagen OneStep RT-PCR kit. Most expanded thyroid clonotypes (frequency above 0.001) were also detected in blood, suggesting blood repertoires may reflect thyroid immune responses. In cross-validation, a model built on a 13 V-J signature told ophthalmopathy apart from stable hyperthyroidism with about 90% sensitivity and approximately 81% specificity, and in testing the same model reached 80%/75%. In validation, progression to ophthalmopathy was predicted by the model with almost 71% sensitivity and roughly 76% specificity, a median of about 6.4 months before onset. A discovery cohort of around 98 patients, approximately 44 with Graves' ophthalmopathy and more than 55 with stable Graves' hyperthyroidism, was used to find distinguishing TCR V-J signatures. Prospective prediction of ophthalmopathy was tested in an independent validation cohort consisting of 18 to 20 hyperthyroidism patients and approximately 16 patients who later progressed to ophthalmopathy. The 100 discovery patients were divided at random into training and test sets in a 7:3 ratio. Thyroid tissue and blood T-cell repertoires from over 5 Graves' hyperthyroidism patients were also compared in the study. After sampling, hyperthyroidism patients received methimazole starting at 30 mg daily, and ophthalmopathy patients received high-dose intravenous methylprednisolone. Libraries were constructed in a second round of multiplex PCR, after which size selection and purification were carried out. The libraries were sequenced on an Illumina HiSeq2000 using paired-end 100 bp reads. SOAPnuke was used to process the raw data, removing reads that contained adapters or uncalled bases, had a mean Phred below 15, or lacked an exact match to the constant primer or identifier. High-quality paired reads were merged with COPE v1.2.5, and unique nucleotide sequences were defined as clonotypes. Clonotypes were aligned to IMGT TRBV, TRBD and TRBJ reference segments using MiTCR v1.1. The analysis included only V-J combinations with a frequency above 0.0001, which together covered around 99% of the repertoires. The TCS score was defined as F50 (clonal expansion) divided by E x V (chaos), with BLOSUM62-based TCRdist calculated between CDR3 peptides within each V-J. Welch's t-statistics and random forest reduced several hundred V-J features to roughly 13, which were used in a naive Bayes classifier (R e1071). No statistical method was used to fix the sample size in advance, and group allocation was not hidden from the investigators. TCR Vbeta CDR3 sequencing of 135 peripheral blood samples (approximately 44 ophthalmopathy, some 75 hyperthyroidism and approximately 17 progressor patients) is reported in the paper.

The source is a woman aged 25-40 years with Graves disease. Donor details come from another sample of the same person, matched by shared clones. Sequenced here: peripheral blood mononuclear cells (PBMCs), sampled at new diagnosis, from a patient treated with antithyroid drugs. The rearranged chain carries TRBV11-1 and TRBJ2-2; 11 central nucleotides agree with TRBD2. The sequence in DNA is TGTGCCAGCAGCTTCACCCTAGCGGGAGGGAACACCGGGGAGCTGTTTTTT. Protein translation: CASSFTLAGGNTGELFF.